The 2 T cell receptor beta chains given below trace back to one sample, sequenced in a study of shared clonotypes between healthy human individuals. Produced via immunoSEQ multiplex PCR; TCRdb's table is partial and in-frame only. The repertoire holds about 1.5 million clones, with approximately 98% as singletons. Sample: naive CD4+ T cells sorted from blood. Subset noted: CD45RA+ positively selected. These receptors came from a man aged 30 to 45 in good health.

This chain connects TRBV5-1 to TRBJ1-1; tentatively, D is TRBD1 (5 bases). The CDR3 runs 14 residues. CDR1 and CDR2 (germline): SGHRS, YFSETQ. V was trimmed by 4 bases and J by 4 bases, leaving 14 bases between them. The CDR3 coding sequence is TGCGCCAGCAGCCCCAGGGATTGGGGCACTGAAGCTTTCTTT. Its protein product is CASSPRDWGTEAFF.

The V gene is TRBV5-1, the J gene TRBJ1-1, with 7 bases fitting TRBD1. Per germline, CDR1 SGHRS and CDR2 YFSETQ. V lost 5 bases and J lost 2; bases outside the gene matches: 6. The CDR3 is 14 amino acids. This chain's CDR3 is CASRATGVNTEAFF. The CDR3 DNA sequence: TGCGCCAGCAGAGCTACAGGGGTTAACACTGAAGCTTTCTTT.